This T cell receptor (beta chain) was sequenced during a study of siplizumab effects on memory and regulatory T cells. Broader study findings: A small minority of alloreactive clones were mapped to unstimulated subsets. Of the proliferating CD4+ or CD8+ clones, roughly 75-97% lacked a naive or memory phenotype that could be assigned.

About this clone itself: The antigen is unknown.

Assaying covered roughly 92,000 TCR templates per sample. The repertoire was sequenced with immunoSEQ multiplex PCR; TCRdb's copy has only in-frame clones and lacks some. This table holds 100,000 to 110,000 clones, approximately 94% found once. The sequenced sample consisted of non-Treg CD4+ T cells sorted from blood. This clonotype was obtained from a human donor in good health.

The DNA for the CDR3 is TGTGCCAGCAGCCCTGAGGCAGCCCGACAAGAGACCCAGTACTTC. Amino acids: CASSPEAARQETQYF. The V and J genes are TRBV4-2 and TRBJ2-5, with unresolved D. V was shortened by 4 bases and J by 2 bases, with 14 bases between the two germline ends. From germline, CDR1 is LGHNA and CDR2 YNFKEQ. The CDR3 spans 15 residues.